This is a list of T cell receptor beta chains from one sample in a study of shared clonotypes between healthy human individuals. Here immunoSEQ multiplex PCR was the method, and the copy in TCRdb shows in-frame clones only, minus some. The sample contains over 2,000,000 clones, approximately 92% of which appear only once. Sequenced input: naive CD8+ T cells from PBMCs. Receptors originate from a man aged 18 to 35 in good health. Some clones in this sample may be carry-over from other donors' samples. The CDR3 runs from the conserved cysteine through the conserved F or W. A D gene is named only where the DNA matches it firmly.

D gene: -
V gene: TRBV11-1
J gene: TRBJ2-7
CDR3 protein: CASSLVQAYEQYF
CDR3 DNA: TGTGCCAGCAGCTTAGTGCAGGCGTACGAGCAGTACTTC

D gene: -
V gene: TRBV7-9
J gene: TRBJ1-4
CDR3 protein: CASSSVTGGYEKLFF
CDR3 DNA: TGTGCCAGCAGCTCAGTGACGGGGGGCTATGAAAAACTGTTTTTT

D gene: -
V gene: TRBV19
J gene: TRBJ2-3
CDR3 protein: CASSIDTSTDTQYF
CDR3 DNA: TGTGCCAGTAGTATTGATACTAGCACAGATACGCAGTATTTT

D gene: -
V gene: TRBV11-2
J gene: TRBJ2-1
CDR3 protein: CASSLELGGQFF
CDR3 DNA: TGTGCCAGCAGCTTAGAGTTGGGTGGGCAGTTCTTC

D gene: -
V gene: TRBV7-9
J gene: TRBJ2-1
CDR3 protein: CASSLIGGPHSPYNEQFF
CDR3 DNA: TGTGCCAGCAGCTTAATAGGAGGGCCCCACTCCCCTTACAATGAGCAGTTCTTC

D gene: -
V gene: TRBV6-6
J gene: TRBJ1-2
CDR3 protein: CASSYGSGYTF
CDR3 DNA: TGTGCCAGCAGTTACGGCAGTGGCTACACCTTC

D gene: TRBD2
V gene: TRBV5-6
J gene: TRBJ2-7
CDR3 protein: CASSLGGSTYEQYF
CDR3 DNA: TGTGCCAGCAGCCTGGGGGGGTCCACCTACGAGCAGTACTTC

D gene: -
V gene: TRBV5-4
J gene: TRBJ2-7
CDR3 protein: CASSLDRDNEQYF
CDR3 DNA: TGTGCCAGCAGCTTGGACAGGGATAACGAGCAGTACTTC

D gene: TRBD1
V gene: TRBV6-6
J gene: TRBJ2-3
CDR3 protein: CASSLQGYIPVTQYF
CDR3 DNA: TGTGCCAGCAGTTTACAGGGGTATATTCCAGTTACGCAGTATTTT

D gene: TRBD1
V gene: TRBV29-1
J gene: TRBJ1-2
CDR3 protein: CSVEDWGTADNLNYGYTF
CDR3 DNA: TGCAGCGTTGAAGACTGGGGGACAGCCGACAACCTTAACTATGGCTACACCTTC

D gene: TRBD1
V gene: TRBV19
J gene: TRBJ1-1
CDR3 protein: CASTDGQGVTEAFF
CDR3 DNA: TGTGCCAGTACCGATGGACAGGGCGTCACTGAAGCTTTCTTT

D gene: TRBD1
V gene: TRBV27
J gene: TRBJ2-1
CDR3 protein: CASSPLGDLGTAYNEQFF
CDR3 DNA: TGTGCCAGCAGTCCCCTGGGGGACCTTGGGACAGCTTACAATGAGCAGTTCTTC